A selection of T cell receptor beta chains follows, all from one sample in a study of CD8+ T cells in alopecia areata. The assay was immunoSEQ multiplex PCR, and TCRdb's table has in-frame clones only and misses some. The table lists 69,000 or so clones, approximately 64% of them singletons. Sequences were derived from CD8+ T cells sorted from blood, sampled at week 0. The receptors originated from a human donor with alopecia areata. CDR3s include the opening cysteine and the closing phenylalanine or tryptophan. The D gene is left open where the match is weak. Rows may omit the clone size; those that give it use once, few, many or a size class.

D gene	V gene	J gene	clone size	CDR3 DNA	CDR3 protein
.	TRBV5-6	TRBJ2-7	few	TGTGCCAGCAGCTCGGACAGCTACGAGCAGTACTTC	CASSSDSYEQYF
TRBD1	TRBV6-1	TRBJ1-1	.	TGTGCCAGCAGCAGGACAGGGATAGGGTGGCCTGAAGCTTTCTTT	CASSRTGIGWPEAFF
TRBD1	TRBV13	TRBJ2-2	.	TGTGCCAGCAGCGCTAACCGGGACAGGGTGGTTATTGCCGGGGAGCTGTTTTTT	CASSANRDRVVIAGELFF
.	TRBV4-1	TRBJ2-1	few	TGCGCCAGCAGCCAAGCAGGAGTCTCCGAGCAGTTCTTC	CASSQAGVSEQFF
.	TRBV4-1	TRBJ1-2	.	TGCGCCAGCAGCCAAGAAAGTTGGAGCCTTAACTATGGCTACACCTTC	CASSQESWSLNYGYTF
.	TRBV2	TRBJ2-3	once	TGTGCCAGCAGGGAGACCTCCGGGGCGGCAGATACGCAGTATTTT	CASRETSGAADTQYF
TRBD2	TRBV15	TRBJ2-5	.	TGTGCCACCAGCAGAGATGACGGACTAGCAGGAGAGACCCAGTACTTC	CATSRDDGLAGETQYF
.	TRBV29-1	TRBJ2-1	.	TGCAGCGTTGAAGGGATATACAATGAGCAGTTCTTC	CSVEGIYNEQFF
.	TRBV7-3	TRBJ2-1	.	TGTGCCAGCAGCCTCTCGAGTAGGGTAGCGAATTACAATGAGCAGTTCTTC	CASSLSSRVANYNEQFF
TRBD1	TRBV18	TRBJ2-5	.	TGTGCCAGCTCACCTGACAGGGAGCAAGAGACCCAGTACTTC	CASSPDREQETQYF
.	TRBV4-1	TRBJ1-2	once	TGCGCCAGCAGCCAAGTCGGGTCTGGGAGTAACTATGGCTACACCTTC	CASSQVGSGSNYGYTF
TRBD2	TRBV10-3	TRBJ2-7	.	TGTGCCATCAGTGAGCTGCGGGAGGGCCTATACGAGCAGTACTTC	CAISELREGLYEQYF
.	TRBV2	TRBJ2-3	.	TGTGCCAGCATCGGGACCGACACAGATACGCAGTATTTT	CASIGTDTDTQYF
.	TRBV27	TRBJ2-5	many	TGTGCCAGCGGACCCGAAGGGGGGCCCCAAGAGACCCAGTACTTC	CASGPEGGPQETQYF
TRBD2	TRBV13	TRBJ2-1	.	TGTGCCAGCAGCTTGACTAGCGGACATAAGGTGCAGTTCTTC	CASSLTSGHKVQFF
TRBD2	TRBV4-1	TRBJ2-1	.	TGCGCCAGCAGCCAAGATTCGGGACTAGCGATCAATGAGCAGTTCTTC	CASSQDSGLAINEQFF
TRBD1	TRBV7-9	TRBJ1-2	.	TGTGCCAGCAGCTTAGCAGGGGGCGACAACTATGGCTACACCTTC	CASSLAGGDNYGYTF
TRBD1	TRBV9	TRBJ1-6	.	TGTGCCAGCAGCGCGACAGGGCCACCCCTCCACTTT	CASSATGPPLHF
TRBD2	TRBV5-6	TRBJ2-5	.	TGTGCCAGCAGCTCGGGACTAGCGGTAGAGACCCAGTACTTC	CASSSGLAVETQYF
TRBD2	TRBV13	TRBJ2-5	.	TGTGCCAGCAGCTCCGGACTAGCGGGGGCCGGCGCGTCGGAGACCCAGTACTTC	CASSSGLAGAGASETQYF
.	TRBV7-8	TRBJ2-3	.	TGTGCCAGCAGGGGGGAGAGTAGGGTGGCAGATACGCAGTATTTT	CASRGESRVADTQYF
TRBD2	TRBV23-1	TRBJ2-1	.	TGCGCCAGCAGTCAAGTTGATCGACTAGCGGGATACAATGAGCAGTTCTTC	CASSQVDRLAGYNEQFF
.	TRBV15	TRBJ2-1	.	TGTGCCACCAGCAGAGAGTGGACAAACCTAGTTGGCAATGAGCAGTTCTTC	CATSREWTNLVGNEQFF
.	TRBV18	TRBJ2-5	.	TGTGCCAGCTCTCGGGACCCCATGCGGCAAGAGACCCAGTACTTC	CASSRDPMRQETQYF
.	TRBV5-6	TRBJ1-5	.	TGTGCCAGCAGCTTGGGGGCACAGGTGGCCCACCAGCCCCAGCATTTT	CASSLGAQVAHQPQHF
.	TRBV9	TRBJ2-3	.	TGTGCCAGCAGCGTAGCCCGCCTCAGTGGGTGGTCTAGCACAGATACGCAGTATTTT	CASSVARLSGWSSTDTQYF
.	TRBV2	TRBJ1-5	.	TGTGCCAGCAGTGAACTTGACTCAGGGATCCAGAGTCTATATAGCAATCAGCCCCAGCATTTT	CASSELDSGIQSLYSNQPQHF